What follows are 6 T cell receptor beta chains derived from one specimen sequenced in a study of cytomegalovirus exposure and HLA in healthy donors. Use of 60 Vbeta and 13 Jbeta primers characterized the PCR. Assay: immunoSEQ multiplex PCR; the TCRdb copy retains only in-frame clones and omits some. This sample yields about 160,000 clones, of which approximately 75% are seen a single time; approximately 2% belongs to the top ten. Sequencing was performed on PBMCs. Receptors were obtained from a woman in her late teens or twenties in good health and CMV-seronegative.

This clone came up a few times. V and J are TRBV5-3 and TRBJ1-2; 7 bases are shared with TRBD1. TRBV5-3 is filed as an ORF, its function uncertain. This CDR3 has 20 amino acids. J was trimmed by 4 bases and V by 3 bases; bases with no gene match: 24. The CDR3 DNA reads as TGTGCCAGAAGCTGCCCTCTAACAGGGGCCCAAGGGGCATACACCTATGGCTACACCTTC. It is translated as CARSCPLTGAQGAYTYGYTF.

This clone has only one observation. The V and J genes are TRBV19 and TRBJ2-1, with 10 nucleotides matching TRBD2. After removal of 2 bases from V and 6 bases from J, the junction contained 1 base not matched to a gene. The CDR3 is made up of 14 amino acids. Germline V lookup: CDR1 LNHDA, CDR2 SQIVND (reference sequence). This chain's CDR3 is CASSILAGVNEQFF. Written as DNA, the CDR3 is TGTGCCAGTAGTATACTAGCGGGAGTCAATGAGCAGTTCTTC.

The CDR3 sequence: CASSLGTPDHEQFF. In DNA, the CDR3 is TGTGCCAGCAGCTTAGGGACTCCGGACCATGAGCAGTTCTTC. This chain links TRBV11-3 with TRBJ2-1, with a tentative D call TRBD2 (5 bases). Trimming cost V 1 base and J 8 bases, with 12 bases left between them. CDR3 length equals 14 residues. Germline V gene data show CDR1 as SGHNT and CDR2 as YENEEA.

This chain connects TRBV4-1 to TRBJ1-6; no definite D call. The length of the CDR3 is 14 residues. Trimming left V 4 bases short and J 4 bases short, with 8 bases between. Germline V gives CDR1 MGHRA, CDR2 YSYEKL. The CDR3 here is CASSPGVYNSPLHF. The CDR3 nucleotides read TGCGCCAGCAGCCCGGGAGTTTATAATTCACCCCTCCACTTT.

V gene TRBV4-1 combines with J gene TRBJ2-7; 7 nucleotides line up with TRBD1. CDR1 is MGHRA and CDR2 is YSYEKL in the germline V gene. V trimming: 3 bases; J trimming: 0 bases; junction bases outside the gene matches: 8. The CDR3 covers 16 residues. As DNA, the CDR3 is TGCGCCAGCAGCCAGGCAGAGGGACAGCACTCCTACGAGCAGTACTTC. Its translation: CASSQAEGQHSYEQYF.

This sequence joins TRBV19 and TRBJ1-6; no reliable D call. The CDR3 extends over 14 amino acids. The germline CDR1 and CDR2 sequences are LNHDA and SQIVND (reference sequence). The V end lost 3 bases, the J end lost 9 bases, and 12 bases lay between the germline ends. CDR3 in amino acids: CASSISEYSSPLHF. CDR3 bases: TGTGCCAGTAGTATTTCAGAGTACAGTTCACCCCTCCACTTT.